This TCR beta chain was captured in a study of technical replicates of blood from a few donors (dated by TCRdb to about 2017). In the case of this clone: Its antigen remains undetermined. No much larger clone is present one base from it, and per-base qualities are unavailable.

Receptor libraries were prepared by the immunoSEQ multiplex PCR assay. Here the immuneACCESS table is served through TCRdb, limited to in-frame sequences with V and J called. Missing clones are a known gap in these copies; in checked studies unresolved V genes cover under half, and the rest lacks a known reason. This sample gives around 67,000 clones in total; about 90% of them show up just once. The top ten clones comprise around 5.5% of the sample. From the germline V gene, CDR1 is MNHEY and CDR2 is SVGAGI. V loses 7 bases at its end and J loses 0 bases; junction bases beyond the gene matches: 6. The CDR3 contains 15 residues, cysteine and phenylalanine counted. This entry keeps only the CDR3 DNA: 45 bases, framed from base 1.

This receptor was taken from a human donor in good health. Some clones in this sample may be carry-over from other donors' samples. The chain was built from TRBV6-5 and TRBJ2-1; 7 nucleotides in the junction match TRBD1. The sequencing sample was made of PBMCs. The sequence in DNA is TGTGCCAGCAAGGGGGCCATCGACTCCTACAATGAGCAGTTCTTC. The translation is CASKGAIDSYNEQFF.